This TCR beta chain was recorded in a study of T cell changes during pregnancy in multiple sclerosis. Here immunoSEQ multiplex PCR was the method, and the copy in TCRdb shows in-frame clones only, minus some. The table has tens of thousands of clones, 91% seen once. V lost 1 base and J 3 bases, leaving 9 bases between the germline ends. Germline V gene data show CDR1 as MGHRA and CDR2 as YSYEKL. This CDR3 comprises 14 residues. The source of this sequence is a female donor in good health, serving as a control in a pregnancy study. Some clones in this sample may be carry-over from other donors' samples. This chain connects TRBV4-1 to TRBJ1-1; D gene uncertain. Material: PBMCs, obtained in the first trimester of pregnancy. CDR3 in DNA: TGCGCCAGCAGCCAAGTAGGGAGCTACACTGAAGCTTTCTTT. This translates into CASSQVGSYTEAFF.